These T cell receptor beta chains were read from a single sample in a study of response to subunit inactivated influenza vaccine. TCRdb fed the RT-PCR reads into MiXCR, producing one record per CDR3 protein. This repertoire shows about 800,000 distinct CDR3 sequences, 21% found once; its top ten account for roughly 10%. The material was PBMCs from blood, obtained about 5 days after vaccination. The receptor source for this set is a middle-aged man who received an inactivated influenza vaccine. CDR3s include the opening cysteine and the closing phenylalanine or tryptophan. The D gene is left open where the match is weak.

d_call,v_call,j_call,cdr3_aa
TRBD2,TRBV20-1,TRBJ2-1,CSATASGSYNEQFF
TRBD1,TRBV29-1,TRBJ2-7,CSFRTGASYEQYF
NA,TRBV12-3/TRBV12-4,TRBJ1-5,CASSWDVRSNQPQHF
NA,TRBV7-2,TRBJ2-4,CASSRRSLGKNIQYF
TRBD1,TRBV20-1,TRBJ1-5,CSASATGGNQPQHF
TRBD1,TRBV28,TRBJ2-2,CASREGTGRTGELFF
NA,TRBV5-5,TRBJ2-7,CASINTVSYEQYF
NA,TRBV7-3,TRBJ2-1,CASSLTFRGNEQFF
TRBD1,TRBV20-1,TRBJ1-2,CSARETGGYYGYTF
TRBD1,TRBV5-1,TRBJ2-1,CASSLRQGQSEQFF
NA,TRBV20-1,TRBJ2-2,CSARDLRMGGQNTGELFF
NA,TRBV12-3/TRBV12-4,TRBJ2-7,CASSTTDSRLPTYEQYF